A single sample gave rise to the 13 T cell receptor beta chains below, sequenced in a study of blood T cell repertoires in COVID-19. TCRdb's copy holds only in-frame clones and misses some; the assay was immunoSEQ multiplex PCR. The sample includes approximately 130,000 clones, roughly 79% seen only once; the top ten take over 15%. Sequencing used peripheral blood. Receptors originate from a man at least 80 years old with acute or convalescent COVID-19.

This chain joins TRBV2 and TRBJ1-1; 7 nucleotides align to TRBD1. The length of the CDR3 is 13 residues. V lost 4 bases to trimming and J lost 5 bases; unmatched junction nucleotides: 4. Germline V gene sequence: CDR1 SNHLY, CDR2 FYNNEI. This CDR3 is CASSGTGRTEAFF. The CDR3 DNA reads TGTGCCAGCAGTGGGACAGGCCGGACTGAAGCTTTCTTT. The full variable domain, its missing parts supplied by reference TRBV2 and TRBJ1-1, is EPEVTQTPSHQVTQMGQEVILRCVPISNHLYFYWYRQILGQKVEFLVSFYNNEISEKSEIFDDQFSVERPDGSNFTLKIRSTKLEDSAMYFCASSGTGRTEAFFGQGTRLTVV.

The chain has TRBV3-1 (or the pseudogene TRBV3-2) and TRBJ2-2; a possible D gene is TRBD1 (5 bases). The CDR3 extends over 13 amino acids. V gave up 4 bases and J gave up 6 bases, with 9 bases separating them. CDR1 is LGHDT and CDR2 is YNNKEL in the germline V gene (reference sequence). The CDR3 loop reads CASSLGDSGELFF. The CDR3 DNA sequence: TGTGCCAGCAGCCTAGGGGATTCCGGGGAGCTGTTTTTT.

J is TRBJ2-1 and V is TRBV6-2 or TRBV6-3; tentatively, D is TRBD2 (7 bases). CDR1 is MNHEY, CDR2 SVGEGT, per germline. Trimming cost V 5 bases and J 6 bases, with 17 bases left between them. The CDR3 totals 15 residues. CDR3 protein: CASSGGAVWPNEQFF. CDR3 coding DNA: TGTGCCAGCAGTGGGGGGGCGGTATGGCCCAATGAGCAGTTCTTC.

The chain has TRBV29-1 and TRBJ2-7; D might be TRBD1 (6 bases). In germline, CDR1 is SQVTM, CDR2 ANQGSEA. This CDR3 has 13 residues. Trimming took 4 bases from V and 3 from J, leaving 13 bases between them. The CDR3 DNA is TGCAGCGTTGGTGGTGGGACATACTACGAGCAGTACTTC. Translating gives CSVGGGTYYEQYF.

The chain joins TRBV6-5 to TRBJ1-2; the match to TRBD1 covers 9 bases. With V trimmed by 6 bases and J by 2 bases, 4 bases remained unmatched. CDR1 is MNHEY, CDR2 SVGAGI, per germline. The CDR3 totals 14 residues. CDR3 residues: CASSPGTGNYGYTF. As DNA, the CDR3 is TGTGCCAGCAGCCCAGGGACAGGGAACTATGGCTACACCTTC.

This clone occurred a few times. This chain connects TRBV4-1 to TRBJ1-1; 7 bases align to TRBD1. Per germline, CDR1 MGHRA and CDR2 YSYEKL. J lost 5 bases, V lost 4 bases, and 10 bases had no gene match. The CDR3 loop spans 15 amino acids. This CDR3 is CASSPADRESTEAFF. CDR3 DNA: TGCGCCAGCAGCCCCGCCGACAGGGAGAGTACTGAAGCTTTCTTT.

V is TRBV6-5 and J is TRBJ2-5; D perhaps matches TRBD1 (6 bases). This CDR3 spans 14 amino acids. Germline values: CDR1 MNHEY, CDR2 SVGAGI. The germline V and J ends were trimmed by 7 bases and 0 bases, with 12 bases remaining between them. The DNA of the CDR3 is TGTGCCAGCACTCGAAGGGGGTACCAAGAGACCCAGTACTTC. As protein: CASTRRGYQETQYF.

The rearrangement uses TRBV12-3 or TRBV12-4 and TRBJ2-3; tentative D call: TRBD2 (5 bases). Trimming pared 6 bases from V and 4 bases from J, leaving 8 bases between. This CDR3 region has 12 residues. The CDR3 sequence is CASRARADTQYF. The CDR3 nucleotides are TGTGCCAGCAGAGCGAGGGCAGATACGCAGTATTTT.

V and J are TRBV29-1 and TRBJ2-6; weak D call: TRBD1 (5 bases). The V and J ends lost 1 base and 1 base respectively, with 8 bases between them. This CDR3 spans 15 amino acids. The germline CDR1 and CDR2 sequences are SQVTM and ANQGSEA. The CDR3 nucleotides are TGCAGCGTTGAAGCCGCAGGGTCTGGGGCCAACGTCCTGACTTTC. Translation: CSVEAAGSGANVLTF.

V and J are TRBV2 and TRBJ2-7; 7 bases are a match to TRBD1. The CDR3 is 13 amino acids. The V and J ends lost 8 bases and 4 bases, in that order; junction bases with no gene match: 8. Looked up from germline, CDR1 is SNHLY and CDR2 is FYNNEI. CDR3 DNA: TGTGCCAGCTGTAGGGACAGCCGTTACGAGCAGTACTTC. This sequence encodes CASCRDSRYEQYF.

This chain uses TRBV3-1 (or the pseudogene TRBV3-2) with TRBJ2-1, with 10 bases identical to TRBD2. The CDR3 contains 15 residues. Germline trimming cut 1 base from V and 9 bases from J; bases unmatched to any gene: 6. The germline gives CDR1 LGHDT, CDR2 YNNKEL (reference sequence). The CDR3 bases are TGTGCCAGCAGCCAAGTGTCCAGCGGGGGGGGTGAGCAGTTCTTC. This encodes CASSQVSSGGGEQFF.

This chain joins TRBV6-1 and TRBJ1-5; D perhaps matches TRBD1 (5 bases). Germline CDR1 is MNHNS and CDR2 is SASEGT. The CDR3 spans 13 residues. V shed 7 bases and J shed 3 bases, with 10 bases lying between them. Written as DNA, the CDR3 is TGTGCCAGCACCACCAGGGCCAATCAGCCCCAGCATTTT. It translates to CASTTRANQPQHF.

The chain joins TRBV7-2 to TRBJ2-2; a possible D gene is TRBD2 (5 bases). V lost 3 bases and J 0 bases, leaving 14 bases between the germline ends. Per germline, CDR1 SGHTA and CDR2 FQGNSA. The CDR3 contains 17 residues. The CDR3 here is CASSFSLRAPNTGELFF. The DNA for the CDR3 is TGTGCCAGCAGCTTTTCGTTGCGGGCCCCGAACACCGGGGAGCTGTTTTTT.